This passage covers 32 T cell receptor beta chains from one sample sequenced in a study of shared clonotypes between healthy human individuals. Data came from immunoSEQ multiplex PCR; TCRdb stores just in-frame clones and leaves some out. Of roughly 700,000 clones listed, roughly 70% are singletons. Material: memory CD4+ T cells sorted from blood. Indicated subset: CD45RA-negative fraction. The receptors derive from a woman between 25 and 40 years old in good health.

The chain joins TRBV6-6 to TRBJ1-5; 9 nucleotides agree with TRBD1. The CDR3 consists of 15 residues. CDR1 is MNHNY, CDR2 SVGAGI, per germline (reference sequence). V shed 7 bases, J shed 3 bases, and the junction held 7 bases outside the gene matches. CDR3 coding DNA: TGTGCCAGCACCGTGGACAGGGGCATCAATCAGCCCCAGCATTTT. It translates to CASTVDRGINQPQHF.

The DNA for the CDR3 is TGTGCCAGCAGTCAGCAGGGGGTAACCTCTGGGGCCAACGTCCTGACTTTC. This gives the protein CASSQQGVTSGANVLTF. The V and J genes are TRBV27 and TRBJ2-6; 7 bases line up with TRBD1. V was pared by 5 bases and J by 0 bases, with 7 bases of the junction left unmatched. CDR1 and CDR2 from the germline V gene are MNHEY and SMNVEV (reference sequence). This CDR3 spans 17 amino acids.

The gene calls are TRBV11-2 and TRBJ2-1; D gene unclear. Germline assignment: CDR1 SGHAT and CDR2 FQNNGV. V dropped 5 bases and J dropped 7 bases, with 12 bases sitting between them. This CDR3 contains 13 residues. The CDR3: CASSAQEWNEQFF. The CDR3 nucleotides read TGTGCCAGCAGCGCCCAGGAGTGGAATGAGCAGTTCTTC.

V usage is TRBV27 and J usage is TRBJ1-1; D gene uncertain. V lost 1 base and J 5 bases, leaving 8 bases between the germline ends. The CDR3 is 13 amino acids. The germline V gene encodes CDR1 MNHEY and CDR2 SMNVEV (reference sequence). The CDR3 DNA reads as TGTGCCAGCAGTTTATTCCGGTTAACTGAAGCTTTCTTT. Amino acid sequence: CASSLFRLTEAFF.

Here the CDR3 DNA reads TGCAGCGTTGAAAAGGGAAAAACAGGGCTCGGTAACTATGGCTACACCTTC. This codes for CSVEKGKTGLGNYGYTF. The chain joins TRBV29-1 to TRBJ1-2; D may be TRBD1 (6 bases). This CDR3 region has 17 residues. Germline assignment: CDR1 SQVTM and CDR2 ANQGSEA. The V gene lost 2 bases and the J gene lost 1 base, with 20 bases spanning the gap.

The chain couples TRBV28 to TRBJ1-5, with 7 bases that match TRBD1. This CDR3 is built from 17 residues. Germline CDR1 MDHEN, CDR2 SYDVKM. The junction had 11 bases not matched to a gene; V was cut back by 6 bases and J by 0 bases. The CDR3 region is CASSPLGRGGSNQPQHF. The CDR3 DNA reads as TGTGCCAGCAGCCCTCTCGGCAGGGGGGGTAGCAATCAGCCCCAGCATTTT.

Comment on this clone: A much larger clone lies one base from this, so it may be a read error. Other DNA sequences of this sample code for an identical CDR3. This chain connects TRBV18 to TRBJ1-1, with 9 bases aligning to TRBD1. The length of the CDR3 is 14 residues. Germline CDR1 and CDR2: KGHSH and LQKENI. With V trimmed by 3 bases and J by 1 base, 0 bases remained unmatched. DNA for the CDR3: TGTGCCAGCTCACCGACAGGGGGGAACACTGAAGCTTTCTTT. Amino acid sequence: CASSPTGGNTEAFF.

The gene calls are TRBV18 and TRBJ1-1; D is uncertain. This CDR3 comprises 17 residues. Germline CDR1 KGHSH, CDR2 LQKENI. Trimming took 0 bases from V and 0 from J, leaving 14 bases between them. The CDR3 protein is CASSPPVVGIMNTEAFF. The CDR3, as DNA: TGTGCCAGCTCACCACCGGTCGTCGGAATCATGAACACTGAAGCTTTCTTT.

V gene TRBV28 combines with J gene TRBJ2-1; 11 nucleotides match TRBD2. J was trimmed by 4 bases and V by 7 bases; bases with no gene match: 12. Germline loops: CDR1 MDHEN, CDR2 SYDVKM. The CDR3 covers 17 residues. The CDR3 region is CASTPIVLAGGYNEQFF. The CDR3 DNA reads as TGTGCCAGCACACCTATAGTTCTAGCGGGAGGATACAATGAGCAGTTCTTC. Complete variable domain (other parts from reference TRBV28 and TRBJ2-1): DVKVTQSSRYLVKRTGEKVFLECVQDMDHENMFWYRQDPGLGLRLIYFSYDVKMKEKGDIPEGYSVSREKKERFSLILESASTNQTSMYLCASTPIVLAGGYNEQFFGPGTRLTVL.

This clone was seen only a few times. The chain links TRBV7-3 to TRBJ2-3; the D gene could be TRBD1 or TRBD2 (5 bases each). Germline V gene lookup returns CDR1 SGHTA and CDR2 FQGTGA. V gave up 2 bases and J gave up 7 bases, with 19 bases separating them. The CDR3 contains 16 residues. The CDR3 DNA sequence: TGTGCCAGCAGCTTACTTTCGGGACCGAATACGAATACGCAGTATTTT. Its protein is CASSLLSGPNTNTQYF.

The chain combines TRBV7-9 with TRBJ2-7, with 9 bases fitting TRBD1. CDR3 size: 16 residues. Germline values: CDR1 SEHNR, CDR2 FQNEAQ (reference sequence). Trimming cost V 5 bases and J 3 bases; bases outside gene matches: 11. The DNA for the CDR3 is TGTGCCAGCAGCCCTAAGCACGGGACAGGGCGCTACGAGCAGTACTTC. It encodes CASSPKHGTGRYEQYF.

Notes on this clone: This CDR3 is missing its conserved last phenylalanine or tryptophan, likely due to a read error. The DNA is left out, because the CDR3 cannot be placed on it with certainty; the CDR3 is given as TCRdb lists it. This chain uses TRBV21-1 with TRBJ2-7. TRBV21-1 is shown as a pseudogene. The CDR3 comprises 11 residues, both ends counted. The CDR3 here is CASSKALGGHQ.

This clone appeared a few times. The chain has TRBV27 and TRBJ2-7; 7 nucleotides match TRBD1. The CDR3 loop spans 15 amino acids. J lost 0 bases, V lost 2 bases, and 4 bases had no gene match. Per germline, CDR1 MNHEY and CDR2 SMNVEV (reference sequence). The CDR3 region has the DNA TGTGCCAGCAGTTTACAGGGGGTGAACTCCTACGAGCAGTACTTC. Residues: CASSLQGVNSYEQYF.

The chain employs TRBV5-4 and TRBJ1-1; TRBD1 matches at 7 bases. V shed 4 bases and J 0 bases; nucleotides not matched to a gene: 9. Germline loops: CDR1 SGHNT, CDR2 YYREEE (reference sequence). This CDR3 region has 16 residues. CDR3 residues: CASSPGRGQVNTEAFF. CDR3 sequence (DNA): TGTGCCAGCAGCCCGGGGAGGGGGCAGGTGAACACTGAAGCTTTCTTT.

About this clone: Other DNA variants within this sample encode the same CDR3. The chain couples TRBV5-1 to TRBJ1-2, with 8 nucleotides matching TRBD1. Germline CDR1 SGHRS, CDR2 YFSETQ. V lost 2 bases, J lost 4 bases, and 4 bases stayed unmatched. The CDR3 totals 14 residues. CDR3 residues: CASSFGQGVYGYTF. CDR3 coding DNA: TGCGCCAGCAGCTTTGGACAGGGAGTCTATGGCTACACCTTC.

With respect to this clone: Other DNA sequences in the same sample also yield this CDR3. As DNA, the CDR3 is TGTGCCAGCAGTGAACGGGAATATGGCTACACCTTC. It specifies CASSEREYGYTF. The chain joins TRBV6-1 to TRBJ1-2; D remains ambiguous. The V gene lost 2 bases and the J gene lost 5 bases, with 6 bases spanning the gap. Germline assignment: CDR1 MNHNS and CDR2 SASEGT. CDR3 length equals 12 residues.

This clone has only one observation. V usage is TRBV5-1 and J usage is TRBJ2-7; 15 bases line up with TRBD2. From germline, CDR1 is SGHRS and CDR2 YFSETQ. The CDR3 loop spans 18 amino acids. V shed 4 bases and J 4 bases; nucleotides not matched to a gene: 12. The CDR3 DNA follows: TGCGCCAGCAGCCCTGGGACTAGCGGGAGGCCTAACCCTTACGAGCAGTACTTC. Residues: CASSPGTSGRPNPYEQYF. The entire variable domain, with the rest obtained from reference TRBV5-1 and TRBJ2-7, is as follows: KAGVTQTPRYLIKTRGQQVTLSCSPISGHRSVSWYQQTPGQGLQFLFEYFSETQRNKGNFPGRFSGRQFSNSRSEMNVSTLELGDSALYLCASSPGTSGRPNPYEQYFGPGTRLTVT.

The V and J genes are TRBV18 and TRBJ2-1; 11 bases are shared with TRBD2. The V gene end was trimmed by 6 bases and the J gene end by 0 bases; junction bases not matched to a gene: 4. From germline, CDR1 is KGHSH and CDR2 LQKENI. CDR3 length: 16 residues. This CDR3 is CASSLAGGFSYNEQFF. The CDR3 DNA reads as TGTGCCAGCTCTCTAGCGGGAGGCTTCTCCTACAATGAGCAGTTCTTC.

DNA of the CDR3: TGTGCCAGTAGTATCACCGGGACAGGGGTCGGAGAGACCCAGTACTTC. As protein: CASSITGTGVGETQYF. The chain has TRBV19 and TRBJ2-5, with 10 nucleotides matching TRBD1. The CDR3 contains 16 residues. Germline assignment: CDR1 LNHDA and CDR2 SQIVND (reference sequence). Trimming cost V 3 bases and J 4 bases; bases outside gene matches: 8.

This clone was detected only a few times. The chain joins TRBV15 to TRBJ2-3; the match to TRBD2 covers 9 bases. The CDR3 contains 17 residues. Germline trimming cut 4 bases from V and 5 bases from J; bases unmatched to any gene: 13. Germline V CDR1 and CDR2: LNHNV, YYDKDF (reference sequence). The CDR3 spells CATSNNLAGHGGDTQYF. CDR3 sequence (DNA): TGTGCCACCAGCAACAATCTAGCGGGGCATGGAGGAGATACGCAGTATTTT.

As concerns this clone: The same CDR3 arises from other DNA sequences in this sample as well. This sequence joins TRBV19 and TRBJ2-2; possibly TRBD1 for D (6 bases). Trimming cost V 4 bases and J 5 bases, with 8 bases left between them. Per germline, CDR1 LNHDA and CDR2 SQIVND (reference sequence). This CDR3 is built from 13 residues. In nucleotides, the CDR3 is TGTGCCAGTAGTAGAACAGGGACCGGGGAGCTGTTTTTT. This gives the protein CASSRTGTGELFF.

The chain joins TRBV20-1 to TRBJ2-7; D is ambiguous. Germline V gives CDR1 DFQATT, CDR2 SNEGSKA (reference sequence). This CDR3 is 10 amino acids long. Trimming shortened V by 4 bases and J by 10 bases, and 11 bases separated the two germline ends. The CDR3 is CSATSEDQYF. CDR3 DNA: TGCAGTGCTACCTCGGAAGATCAGTACTTC.

V and J are TRBV19 and TRBJ2-7, with D perhaps matching TRBD2 (6 bases). Per germline, CDR1 LNHDA and CDR2 SQIVND (reference sequence). The CDR3 has 15 amino acids. V was shortened by 6 bases and J by 4 bases, with 19 bases between the two germline ends. For the CDR3, the DNA is TGTGCCAGTAGCTATAAGCTGACGGGGAGGTACGAGCAGTACTTC. It is translated as CASSYKLTGRYEQYF.

The CDR3 region is CASVLNRGLTDTQYF. DNA for the CDR3: TGTGCCAGCGTATTAAACAGGGGACTCACAGATACGCAGTATTTT. The chain recombines TRBV6-1 with TRBJ2-3, with TRBD1 as a possible D gene (7 bases). This CDR3 has 15 amino acids. With 8 bases removed from V and 2 bases from J, the gap between germline ends came to 17 bases. The germline gives CDR1 MNHNS, CDR2 SASEGT.

The chain joins TRBV19 to TRBJ2-7; the D is unclear. V lost 5 bases and J 7 bases, leaving 12 bases between the germline ends. Germline CDR1 is LNHDA and CDR2 is SQIVND (reference sequence). This CDR3 region has 12 residues. In DNA, the CDR3 is TGTGCCAGTAGTGTCAGACATGGTGAGCAGTACTTC. It translates to CASSVRHGEQYF.

This clone was observed many times. This rearrangement joins TRBV15 to TRBJ1-3; 10 bases are a match to TRBD1. The CDR3 contains 16 residues. Trimming at V came to 8 bases and at J to 1 base, leaving 8 bases not matched to a gene. CDR1 LNHNV and CDR2 YYDKDF come from the germline V gene (reference sequence). CDR3 region: CATWDRGKASGNTIYF. CDR3 nucleotides: TGTGCCACCTGGGACAGGGGTAAAGCTTCTGGAAACACCATATATTTT.

The genes are TRBV5-6 and TRBJ2-2; no definite D call. Germline CDR1 reads SGHDT; CDR2 reads YYEEEE. V lost 2 bases and J lost 0, with 8 bases in between. This CDR3 has 15 amino acids. The chain's CDR3 is CASSFVQSNTGELFF. CDR3 DNA: TGTGCCAGCAGCTTCGTACAGTCGAACACCGGGGAGCTGTTTTTT.

Only a few counts were recorded for this clone. The rearrangement links TRBV7-2 to TRBJ2-7; D may be TRBD1 (6 bases). V lost 7 bases to trimming and J lost 4 bases, with 17 bases between them. CDR3 length equals 14 residues. Germline lookup yields CDR1 SGHTA and CDR2 FQGNSA. In nucleotides, the CDR3 is TGTGCCAGCACCATACAACGGGACACGTACGAGCAGTACTTC. Its protein is CASTIQRDTYEQYF.

The rearrangement links TRBV9 to TRBJ2-3; TRBD2 matches 10 bases. The CDR3 sequence is 16 residues long. In germline, CDR1 is SGDLS, CDR2 YYNGEE. The junction had 3 bases not matched to a gene; V was cut back by 1 base and J by 1 base. Written as DNA, the CDR3 is TGTGCCAGCAGCGTAACTAGCGGGACCCGCACAGATACGCAGTATTTT. Amino acid sequence: CASSVTSGTRTDTQYF. The full variable domain, completed using reference TRBV9 and TRBJ2-3, is DSGVTQTPKHLITATGQRVTLRCSPRSGDLSVYWYQQSLDQGLQFLIQYYNGEERAKGNILERFSAQQFPDLHSELNLSSLELGDSALYFCASSVTSGTRTDTQYFGPGTRLTVL.

The chain joins TRBV6-5 to TRBJ2-7, with D hard to call. The V gene lost 7 bases and the J gene lost 4 bases, with 14 bases spanning the gap. The V gene's germline CDR1 is MNHEY and CDR2 SVGAGI. The CDR3 consists of 13 residues. CDR3 coding DNA: TGTGCCAGCATCGCGCCGGGCGCATACGAGCAGTACTTC. It yields the protein CASIAPGAYEQYF.

This clone occurred many times. V is TRBV2 and J is TRBJ1-5; D is undetermined. Per the germline V gene, CDR1 is SNHLY and CDR2 is FYNNEI. The CDR3 is 15 amino acids. Between the trimmed V and J ends, which lost 4 bases and 0 bases, there was a span of 10 bases. This chain's CDR3 is CASSVLGYSNQPQHF. The CDR3 region has the DNA TGTGCCAGCAGTGTACTGGGATATAGCAATCAGCCCCAGCATTTT.

The chain combines TRBV29-1 with TRBJ1-2; D may be TRBD1 (5 bases). CDR1 is SQVTM and CDR2 is ANQGSEA in the germline V gene. This CDR3 spans 17 amino acids. Trimming left V 3 bases short and J 8 bases short, with 28 bases between. The DNA for the CDR3 is TGCAGCGTTGAGGGGGGTGTCGGGACCGACAATTCCCTGGGCTACACCTTC. It yields the protein CSVEGGVGTDNSLGYTF. The full variable domain, with the rest looked up from reference TRBV29-1 and TRBJ1-2, is SAVISQKPSRDICQRGTSLTIQCQVDSQVTMMFWYRQQPGQSLTLIATANQGSEATYESGFVIDKFPISRPNLTFSTLTVSNMSPEDSSIYLCSVEGGVGTDNSLGYTFGSGTRLTVV.